What follows are 10 T cell receptor beta chains derived from one specimen sequenced in a study of cytomegalovirus exposure and HLA in healthy donors. The PCR used 60 Vbeta and 13 Jbeta primers. Repertoires were generated with immunoSEQ multiplex PCR, while TCRdb's copy carries only in-frame clones and drops some. The data hold roughly 78,000 clones, with about 60% observed a single time. The sequenced sample consisted of PBMCs. The origin of the receptors is a man between 25 and 39 years old in good health and CMV-seropositive.

This clone has a single count. The chain links TRBV9 to TRBJ2-6; no clear D. Germline-derived CDR1 and CDR2 are SGDLS and YYNGEE. Trimming removed 0 bases at V and 2 bases at J, with 9 bases between. This CDR3 spans 16 amino acids. The CDR3, as DNA: TGTGCCAGCAGCGTAGGGTTGAGCCCTGGGGCCAACGTCCTGACTTTC. Translated, it gives CASSVGLSPGANVLTF.

V usage is TRBV4-1 and J usage is TRBJ2-2; 10 nucleotides line up with TRBD2. The CDR3 spans 14 residues. From germline, CDR1 is MGHRA and CDR2 YSYEKL. The V and J ends lost 4 bases and 5 bases, in that order; junction bases with no gene match: 1. This CDR3 reads CASSLLAGTGELFF. CDR3 coding DNA: TGCGCCAGCAGCCTACTAGCGGGAACCGGGGAGCTGTTTTTT.

J is TRBJ1-1 and V is TRBV28; no definite D call. Trimming removed 5 bases from V and 11 bases from J, with 15 bases in between. CDR3 size: 12 residues. Germline values: CDR1 MDHEN, CDR2 SYDVKM. The CDR3 sequence is CASSVKEGRAFF. The DNA for the CDR3 is TGTGCCAGCAGTGTGAAAGAGGGCCGTGCTTTCTTT.

V and J are TRBV6-5 and TRBJ2-7; 7 bases line up with TRBD2. V trimming: 8 bases; J trimming: 0 bases; junction bases outside the gene matches: 7. Germline loops: CDR1 MNHEY, CDR2 SVGAGI. The CDR3 covers 14 residues. CDR3 in DNA: TGTGCCAGCCGCTCCGGCGGGAGCTCCTACGAGCAGTACTTC. This gives the protein CASRSGGSSYEQYF.

This chain links TRBV27 with TRBJ2-1, with 7 positions matching TRBD2. J lost 3 bases, V lost 6 bases, and 8 bases had no gene match. Germline loops: CDR1 MNHEY, CDR2 SMNVEV (reference sequence). There are 15 residues in the CDR3. The CDR3 DNA reads as TGTGCCAGCAGCACCCGGCGGGGGTTCTACAATGAGCAGTTCTTC. This codes for CASSTRRGFYNEQFF.

V and J are TRBV2 and TRBJ2-7, with D tentatively TRBD1 (7 bases). The length of the CDR3 is 14 residues. CDR1 is SNHLY and CDR2 is FYNNEI in the germline V gene. V gave up 2 bases and J gave up 6 bases, with 14 bases separating them. The CDR3 nucleotides are TGTGCCAGCAGTGAAAGGGGGCGGGACGGCGAGCAGTACTTC. This encodes CASSERGRDGEQYF. The variable domain in full, with the rest retrieved from reference TRBV2 and TRBJ2-7, is EPEVTQTPSHQVTQMGQEVILRCVPISNHLYFYWYRQILGQKVEFLVSFYNNEISEKSEIFDDQFSVERPDGSNFTLKIRSTKLEDSAMYFCASSERGRDGEQYFGPGTRLTVT.

This clone was found once. V usage is TRBV9 and J usage is TRBJ1-2; TRBD1 might be the D (5 bases). Trimming stripped 5 bases from V and 6 bases from J, with 17 bases between. CDR3 size: 14 residues. Germline V gene sequence: CDR1 SGDLS, CDR2 YYNGEE. The CDR3 sequence is CASSHIPSGDGYTF. The CDR3 nucleotides read TGTGCCAGCAGTCACATCCCATCGGGGGATGGCTACACCTTC. Using reference TRBV9 and TRBJ1-2 for the parts outside the CDR3, the full variable domain is DSGVTQTPKHLITATGQRVTLRCSPRSGDLSVYWYQQSLDQGLQFLIQYYNGEERAKGNILERFSAQQFPDLHSELNLSSLELGDSALYFCASSHIPSGDGYTFGSGTRLTVV.

This rearrangement joins TRBV6-1 to TRBJ1-2, with 10 nucleotides matching TRBD1. CDR1 is MNHNS and CDR2 is SASEGT in the germline V gene. The CDR3 totals 14 residues. J was trimmed by 4 bases and V by 6 bases; bases with no gene match: 5. Here the CDR3 DNA reads TGTGCCAGCAGGACGACAGGGGGCGGCTATGGCTACACCTTC. It yields the protein CASRTTGGGYGYTF.

V and J are TRBV28 and TRBJ1-5; 7 bases fit TRBD1. The V gene end was trimmed by 5 bases and the J gene end by 9 bases; junction bases not matched to a gene: 10. CDR1 and CDR2 (germline): MDHEN, SYDVKM. The length of the CDR3 is 14 residues. CDR3 amino acids: CASSTNRGHGPQHF. The CDR3 coding sequence is TGTGCCAGCAGTACTAACAGGGGCCACGGGCCCCAGCATTTT.

The chain joins TRBV9 to TRBJ1-1; D is perhaps TRBD1 (6 bases). CDR1 and CDR2 from the germline V gene are SGDLS and YYNGEE. This CDR3 comprises 15 residues. The V gene lost 1 base and the J gene lost 6 bases, with 16 bases spanning the gap. CDR3 residues: CASSVPPQGPSEAFF. In DNA, the CDR3 is TGTGCCAGCAGCGTACCCCCACAGGGACCCTCTGAAGCTTTCTTT.